This T cell receptor (beta chain) is from a study of chemoradiotherapy in HPV16-positive cancers (dated by TCRdb to between 2021 and 2023). About the study as a whole: Using functional T-cell assays on cells from two HPV16-positive patients, the researchers defined candidate HPV-specific T-cell clones and common TCR motifs. The candidate HPV-specific TCRs and motifs were subsequently tracked in TCR repertoires obtained from roughly 90 patients with HPV-related cancers. Whether T-cell immunity against the HPV oncoproteins E6 and E7 changes during chemoradiotherapy and whether survival is affected by this immunity were examined in the study. Beyond this particular receptor, the publication reports: Expansion of candidate HPV-specific clones and E7-related TCR motifs was observed in the tumor microenvironment during treatment, whereas no such expansion was observed for non-HPV-specific T cells. Improved recurrence-free survival in HPV16-positive patients was associated with expansion of HPV-responsive T cells during chemoradiotherapy. The functional definition of HPV-specific T cells was derived from only a couple of HPV16-positive patients, and the survival association was reported for HPV16-positive patients.

Repertoires were sampled multiple times during chemoradiotherapy, which allowed clonal expansion in the tumor microenvironment to be followed. Library preparation used the immunoSEQ multiplex PCR assay. Sourced from immuneACCESS, this table was stored by TCRdb with only in-frame sequences that have V and J called. A share of the clones is absent; for the studies checked, an unresolved V gene accounts for under half, and the remainder has no known explanation. Here the sample has 15,000 or so clones; roughly 71% occur a single time. Of the sample, approximately 19% is held by the ten largest clones. Concerning this clone: Its recognized antigen is unknown. No clone much larger than this one lies a single base away; base qualities are absent.

The specimen was obtained from a patient who underwent chemoradiotherapy. The TCR sequence derives from a human donor with HPV-associated anogenital cancer.

Here the CDR3 is given as CASSLGNEKLFF. Here is the DNA: TGTGCCAGCAGCTTGGGGAATGAAAAACTGTTTTTT. The chain uses TRBV5-6 and TRBJ1-4; the D gene remains uncertain. The germline V gene specifies SGHDT as CDR1 and YYEEEE as CDR2. The CDR3 covers 12 residues, taking in both the cysteine and the phenylalanine. Of the read, only the CDR3 DNA is kept; its 36 bases are in frame from base 1. V is clipped by 0 bases and J by 5 bases, and the sequence between their germline boundaries is 2 bases long.